Following are 4 T cell receptor beta chains from one sample sequenced in a study of cytomegalovirus exposure and HLA in healthy donors. PCR primers comprised 60 Vbeta and 13 Jbeta primers. Data came from immunoSEQ multiplex PCR; TCRdb stores just in-frame clones and leaves some out. The sample yields approximately 180,000 clones, just over 75% seen once. The sequencing sample was made of PBMCs. The receptors were sampled from a woman aged 30 to 39 in good health and CMV-seropositive.

This clone has a handful of counts. At one end, the junction sequence differs from germline, possibly due to a read error. Other DNA sequences from this sample encode an identical CDR3 as well. The gene calls are TRBV28 and TRBJ1-2; no definite D call. CDR1 is MDHEN and CDR2 is SYDVKM in the germline V gene. CDR3 length: 13 amino acids. CDR3 residues: CASRFQTNYGYTF. CDR3 sequence (DNA): TGTGCCAGCAGGTTCCAAACTAATTATGGCTACACCTTC.

The chain couples TRBV10-3 to TRBJ2-1; 13 bases map to TRBD2. Trimming cost V 0 bases and J 0 bases; bases outside gene matches: 5. This CDR3 region has 19 residues. Germline assignment: CDR1 ENHRY and CDR2 SYGVKD. CDR3 loop: CAISESGLAGLSSYNEQFF. The CDR3 nucleotides read TGTGCCATCAGTGAGTCGGGACTAGCGGGGCTCAGCTCCTACAATGAGCAGTTCTTC.

DNA for the CDR3: TGTGCCAGCAGCTTGGTAGCGGGAGGATACGAGCAGTACTTC. This codes for CASSLVAGGYEQYF. This chain connects TRBV7-2 to TRBJ2-7, with 10 bases matching TRBD2. Looked up from germline, CDR1 is SGHTA and CDR2 is FQGNSA. V trimming: 3 bases; J trimming: 4 bases; junction bases outside the gene matches: 3. The CDR3 is made up of 14 amino acids.

The chain couples TRBV7-8 to TRBJ1-3, with TRBD1 identical over 10 bases. The germline gives CDR1 SGHVS, CDR2 FQNEAQ. The J segment lost 2 bases and the V segment lost 6 bases, leaving 4 bases of the junction unmatched. The CDR3 consists of 15 residues. CDR3 residues: CASSLDRGPGNTIYF. CDR3 DNA sequence: TGTGCCAGCAGTCTCGACAGGGGGCCTGGAAACACCATATATTTT.